The present TCR beta chain was sequenced within a study of beta chain features in type 1 diabetes. Study outcomes and limitations: Type 1 diabetes patients showed a moderate but significant shortening of TCRB CDR3s in all four CD4+ subsets. Naive, central memory and regulatory TCRB repertoires appeared more similar among patients than healthy donors.

Every donor provided one heparinised blood draw, which averaged around 110 mL. The CDR3 is made up of 13 amino acids. With V trimmed by 5 bases and J by 3 bases, 1 base remained unmatched. CDR1 is WNHNN and CDR2 is SYGVQD in the germline V gene (reference sequence). Concerning this clone: What it binds is not known.

The entirety of the isolated RNA underwent reverse transcription, so expressed TCRB transcripts were sequenced. Clones were sequenced by immunoSEQ multiplex PCR, and TCRdb holds only the in-frame ones, with some missing. The sample has 95,000 to 110,000 clones; roughly 28% are singletons. This TCR came from a woman under 30 with type 1 diabetes. Sequenced: central memory CD4+ T cells from blood. The rearrangement joins TRBV10-1 to TRBJ2-3, with 8 bases aligning to TRBD2. The CDR3 spells CASSSGSTDTQYF. In nucleotides, the CDR3 is TGCGCCAGCAGTAGCGGGAGTACAGATACGCAGTATTTT.